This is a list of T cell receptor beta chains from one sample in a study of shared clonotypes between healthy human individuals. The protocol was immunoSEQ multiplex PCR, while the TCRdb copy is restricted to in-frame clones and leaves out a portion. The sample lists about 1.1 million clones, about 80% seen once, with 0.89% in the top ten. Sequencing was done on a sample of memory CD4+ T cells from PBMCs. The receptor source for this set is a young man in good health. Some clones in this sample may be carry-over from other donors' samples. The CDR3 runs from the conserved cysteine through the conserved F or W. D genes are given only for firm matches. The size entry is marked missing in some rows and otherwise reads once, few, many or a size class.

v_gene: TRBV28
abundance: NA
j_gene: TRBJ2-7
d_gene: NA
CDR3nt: TGTGCCAGCAGTCAGGGCGGTCACGAGCAGTACTTC
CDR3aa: CASSQGGHEQYF

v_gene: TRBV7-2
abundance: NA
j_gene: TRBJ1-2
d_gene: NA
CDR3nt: TGTGCCAGCAGCTTGGGAGGGGCGCCTAGTGGCTACACCTTC
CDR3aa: CASSLGGAPSGYTF

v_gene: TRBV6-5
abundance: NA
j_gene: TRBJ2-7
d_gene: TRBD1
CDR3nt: TGTGCCAGCAGTTACTCCTGGCAGGGGGCCTACGAGCAGTACTTC
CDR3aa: CASSYSWQGAYEQYF

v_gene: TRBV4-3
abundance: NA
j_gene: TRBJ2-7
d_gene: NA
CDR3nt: TGCGCCAGCAGCCAGAAGAGCTACCAATACGAGCAGTACTTC
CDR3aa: CASSQKSYQYEQYF

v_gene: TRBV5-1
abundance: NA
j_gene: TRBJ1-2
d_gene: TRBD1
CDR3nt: TGCGCCAGCAGCTTGGGGGACAGGGGAGGCTATGGCTACACCTTC
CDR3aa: CASSLGDRGGYGYTF

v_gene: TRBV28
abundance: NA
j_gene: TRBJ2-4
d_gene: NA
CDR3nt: TGTGCCAGCACCCCCCCCGAGCACAACATTCAGTACTTC
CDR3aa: CASTPPEHNIQYF

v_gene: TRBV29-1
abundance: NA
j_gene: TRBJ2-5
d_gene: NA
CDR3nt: TGCGGCGCCGGCCAGGAGCCGCTGGAGACCCAGTACTTC
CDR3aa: CGAGQEPLETQYF

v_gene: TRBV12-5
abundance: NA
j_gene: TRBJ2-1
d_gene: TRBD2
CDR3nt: TGTGCTAGTGGAAAACCCGGGACTAGCGGAAATGAGCAGTTCTTC
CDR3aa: CASGKPGTSGNEQFF

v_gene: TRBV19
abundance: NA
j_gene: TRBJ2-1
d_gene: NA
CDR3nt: TGTGCCAGTAGTATAGCTGGGCGGGGTAACAATGAGCAGTTCTTC
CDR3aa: CASSIAGRGNNEQFF

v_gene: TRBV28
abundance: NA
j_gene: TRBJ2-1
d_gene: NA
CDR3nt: TGTGCCAGCAGTTTCCGACAGGGGGTGCGGGAGGGCCGGAATGAGCAGTTCTTC
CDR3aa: CASSFRQGVREGRNEQFF

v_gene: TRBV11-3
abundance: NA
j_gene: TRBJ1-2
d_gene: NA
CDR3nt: TGTGCCAGCAGCTTAGATGGTTATGGCTACACCTTC
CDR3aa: CASSLDGYGYTF

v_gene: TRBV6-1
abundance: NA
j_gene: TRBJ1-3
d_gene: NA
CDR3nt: TGTGCCAGCAGCGACGGGAGGGACACCATATATTTT
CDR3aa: CASSDGRDTIYF

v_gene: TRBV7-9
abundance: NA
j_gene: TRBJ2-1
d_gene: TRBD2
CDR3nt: TGTGCCAGCAGCTTAGGGGAGGGACTCAATGAGCAGTTCTTC
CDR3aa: CASSLGEGLNEQFF

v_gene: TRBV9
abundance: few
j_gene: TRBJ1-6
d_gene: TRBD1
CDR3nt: TGTGCCAGCAGCCTAACAGGGGACAATTCACCCCTCCACTTT
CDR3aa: CASSLTGDNSPLHF

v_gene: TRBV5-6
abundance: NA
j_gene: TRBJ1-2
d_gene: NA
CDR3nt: TGTGCCAGCAGCTCGTACCTGGGCTACACCTTC
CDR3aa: CASSSYLGYTF

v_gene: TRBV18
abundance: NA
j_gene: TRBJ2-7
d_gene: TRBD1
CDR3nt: TGTGCCAGCTCACCAACAGGGGATATGTCCTACGAGCAGTACTTC
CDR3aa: CASSPTGDMSYEQYF

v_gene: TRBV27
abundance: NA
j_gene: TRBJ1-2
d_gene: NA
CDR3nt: TGTGCCAGCAGTTTATCATTCGTGGGAGCCCGGTACACCTTC
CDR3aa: CASSLSFVGARYTF

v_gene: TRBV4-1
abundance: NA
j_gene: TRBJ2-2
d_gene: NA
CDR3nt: TGCGCCAGCAGCCGACTAGGGGACACCGGGGAGCTGTTTTTT
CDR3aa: CASSRLGDTGELFF

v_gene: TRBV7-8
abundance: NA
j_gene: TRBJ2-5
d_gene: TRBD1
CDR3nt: TGTGCCAGCAGCGAGGGACAGCCTTTGGAGACCCAGTACTTC
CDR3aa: CASSEGQPLETQYF

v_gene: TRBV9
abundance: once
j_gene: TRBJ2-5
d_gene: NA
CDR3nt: TGTGCCAGCAGCGCGACTAGTTTGGGTGCCGGGACCCAGTACTTC
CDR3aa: CASSATSLGAGTQYF

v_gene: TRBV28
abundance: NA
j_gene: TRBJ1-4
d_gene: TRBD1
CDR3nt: TGTGCCAGCAGTTTCTGGACAGGGGGTAATGAAAAACTGTTTTTT
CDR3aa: CASSFWTGGNEKLFF

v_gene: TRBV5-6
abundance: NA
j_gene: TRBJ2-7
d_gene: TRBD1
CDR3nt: TGTGCCAGCAGCTCGCTGAGGACAGGGAAGTACGAGCAGTACTTC
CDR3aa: CASSSLRTGKYEQYF

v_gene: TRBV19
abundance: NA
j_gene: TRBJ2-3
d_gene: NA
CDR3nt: TGTGCCACTAACCGGGGAGATACGCAGTATTTT
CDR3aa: CATNRGDTQYF

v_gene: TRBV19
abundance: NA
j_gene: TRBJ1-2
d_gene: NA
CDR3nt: TGTGCCAGTAGACTCCCGAGCCAAAGCTATGGCTACACCTTC
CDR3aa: CASRLPSQSYGYTF

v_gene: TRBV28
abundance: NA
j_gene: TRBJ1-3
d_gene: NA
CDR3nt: TGTGCCAGCAGTCCCCCGACCTCTGGAAACACCATATATTTT
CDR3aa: CASSPPTSGNTIYF

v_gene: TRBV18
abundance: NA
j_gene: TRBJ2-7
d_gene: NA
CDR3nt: TGTGCCAGCTCACCAGAAATGGCCGGCTACGAGCAGTACTTC
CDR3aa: CASSPEMAGYEQYF

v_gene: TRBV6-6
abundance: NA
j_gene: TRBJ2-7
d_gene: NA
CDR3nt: TGTGCCAGCAGGAACCTAGACGGTACCTACGAGCAGTACTTC
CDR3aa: CASRNLDGTYEQYF

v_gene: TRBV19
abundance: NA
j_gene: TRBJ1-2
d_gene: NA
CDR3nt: TGTGCCAGTAGAGGGGGAAAGGGCGGTGGCCTCTATGGCTACACCTTC
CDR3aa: CASRGGKGGGLYGYTF

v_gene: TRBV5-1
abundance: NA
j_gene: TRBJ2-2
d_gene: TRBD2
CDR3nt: TGCGCCAGCAGCTTGGCCAAGACTAGCGGGAGAGAACCCGGGGAGCTGTTTTTT
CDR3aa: CASSLAKTSGREPGELFF

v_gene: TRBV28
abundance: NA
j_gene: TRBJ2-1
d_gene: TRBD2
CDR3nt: TGTGCCAGCACCACTCCGGGACTAGCGGCTACCTACAATGAGCAGTTCTTC
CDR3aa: CASTTPGLAATYNEQFF

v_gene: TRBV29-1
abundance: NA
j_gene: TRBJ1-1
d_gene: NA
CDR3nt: TGCAGCGTTGAGCGTCTCGGCACTGAAGCTTTCTTT
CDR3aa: CSVERLGTEAFF

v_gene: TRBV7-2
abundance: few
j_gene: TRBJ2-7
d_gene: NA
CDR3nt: TGTGCCAGCAGCCCCGCCTACGAGCAGTACTTC
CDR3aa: CASSPAYEQYF

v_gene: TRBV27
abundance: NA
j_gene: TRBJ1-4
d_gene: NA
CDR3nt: TGTGCCAGCAGTTCAGCAGGGGCGGCTAATGAAAAACTGTTTTTT
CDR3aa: CASSSAGAANEKLFF

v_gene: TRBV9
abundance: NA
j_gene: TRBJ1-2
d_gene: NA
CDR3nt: TGTGCCAGCAGCTCTTTAGAGGGGCAATCCGGCTACACCTTC
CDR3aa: CASSSLEGQSGYTF

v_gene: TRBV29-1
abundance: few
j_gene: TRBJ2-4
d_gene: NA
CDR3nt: TGCAGCGTTGAAGTTTGGGGAAACATTCAGTACTTC
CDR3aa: CSVEVWGNIQYF

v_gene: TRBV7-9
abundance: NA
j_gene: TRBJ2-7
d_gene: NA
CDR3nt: TGTGCCAGTTCCGGGAGCTCCTACGAGCAGTACTTC
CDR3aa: CASSGSSYEQYF

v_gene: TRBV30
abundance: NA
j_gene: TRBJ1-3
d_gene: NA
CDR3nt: TGTGCCTGGAGTCCTACTGGGGGCTACACCACATATTTT
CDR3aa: CAWSPTGGYTTYF

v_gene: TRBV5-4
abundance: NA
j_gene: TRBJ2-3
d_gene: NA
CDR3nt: TGTGCCAGCAGCTCAGACAGGCGGACAGATACGCAGTATTTT
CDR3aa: CASSSDRRTDTQYF

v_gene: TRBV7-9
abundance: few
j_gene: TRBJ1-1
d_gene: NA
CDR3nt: TGTGCCAGCAGCCCAGGAGGGCGAAACACTGAAGCTTTCTTT
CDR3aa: CASSPGGRNTEAFF

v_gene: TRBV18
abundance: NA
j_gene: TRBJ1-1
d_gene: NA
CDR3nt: TGTGCCAGCTCACCCCGGGCAGGGACCAATCAGAACACTGAAGCTTTCTTT
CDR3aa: CASSPRAGTNQNTEAFF

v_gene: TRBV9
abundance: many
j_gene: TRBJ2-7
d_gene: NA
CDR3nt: TGTGCCAGCAGCGTCACGGCCCCAGGGGAGCAGTACTTC
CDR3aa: CASSVTAPGEQYF